This T cell receptor beta chain is drawn from a study of spatial heterogeneity in lung cancer. The sample's time point: sample taken at primary tumor resection. Unsorted samples of tumor, nontumor lung or frozen PBMC had their whole RNA sequenced. Patients with untreated early-stage non-small cell lung cancer, numbering approximately 79, were the donors. This clonotype came up many times. The library protocol tagged each TCR cDNA with a unique molecular identifier. TCRdb called the 5' RACE reads again in MiXCR, with one record for every CDR3 protein. The data contain approximately 81,000 distinct CDR3 sequences, roughly an eighth of them seen just once; the ten biggest clones take up approximately 4.2%. This receptor was identified in a male donor with early-stage non-small cell lung cancer. Sequenced here: PBMCs, sampled at surgery.

The DNA for the CDR3 is TGTGCCATCAGTGAGTCAAACAGCCCTACTGAAGCTTTCTTT. Amino acid sequence: CAISESNSPTEAFF. The chain employs TRBV10-3 and TRBJ1-1, with unresolved D. This CDR3 is 14 amino acids long. CDR1 is ENHRY, CDR2 SYGVKD, per germline. V was shortened by 0 bases and J by 5 bases, with 10 bases between the two germline ends.